This TCR beta chain comes out of a study of tissue T cells after allogeneic stem cell transplantation. There are 14 residues in the CDR3. Per germline, CDR1 GKSSPN and CDR2 SITVG. The J segment lost 6 bases and the V segment lost 3 bases, leaving 4 bases of the junction unmatched. Note on this clone: Here the gene names and germline are mouse. Read coverage stops 1 residue before the CDR3 terminus; the germline J gene supplies the remainder.

Time point of the sample: mouse harvest day 14 after allogeneic transplant. Each mouse received 10^7 T-cell-depleted marrow cells plus 10^6 splenic CD5+ T cells by tail vein. Only in-frame clones appear in the TCRdb table, and some are missing; sequencing was by immunoSEQ multiplex PCR. The sample contains 4,000 to 6,000 clones, roughly 30% of which appear only once. This rearrangement joins TRBV31 to TRBJ2-5; 12 bases agree with TRBD2. Sequenced input: skin. This clonotype was obtained from a female BALB/c mouse given C57BL/6 T cells with graft-versus-host disease after an allogeneic hematopoietic cell transplant. CDR3 sequence: CAWSRTGGVDTQYF. Incomplete CDR3 DNA: TGTGCCTGGAGCCGGACTGGGGGGGTTGACACCCAGTAC.